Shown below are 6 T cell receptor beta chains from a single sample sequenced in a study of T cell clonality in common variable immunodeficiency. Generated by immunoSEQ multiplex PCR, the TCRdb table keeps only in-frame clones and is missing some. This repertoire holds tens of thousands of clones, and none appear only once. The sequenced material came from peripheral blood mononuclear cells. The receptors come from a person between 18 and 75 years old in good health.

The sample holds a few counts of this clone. The CDR3 spells CASSFDRLNEKLFF. The CDR3 DNA, read in part, is TGTGCCAGCAGCTTCGACAGGCTGAATGAAAAA. V usage is TRBV11-2 and J usage is TRBJ1-4, with a weak D call TRBD1 (6 bases). The observed sequence ends 3 residues before the CDR3 terminus, with the missing tail filled in from the germline J gene. Germline-derived CDR1 and CDR2 are SGHAT and FQNNGV. This CDR3 spans 14 amino acids. With 3 bases removed from V and 5 bases from J, the gap between germline ends came to 10 bases.

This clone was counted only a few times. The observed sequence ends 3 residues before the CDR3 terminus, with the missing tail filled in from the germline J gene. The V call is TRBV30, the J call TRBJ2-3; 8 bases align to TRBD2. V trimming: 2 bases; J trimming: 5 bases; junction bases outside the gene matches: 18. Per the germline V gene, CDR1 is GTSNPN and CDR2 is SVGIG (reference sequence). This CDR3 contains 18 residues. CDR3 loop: CAWSHSAIGGGSGDTQYF. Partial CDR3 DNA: TGTGCCTGGAGTCATTCGGCTATCGGCGGGGGGTCGGGAGATACG.

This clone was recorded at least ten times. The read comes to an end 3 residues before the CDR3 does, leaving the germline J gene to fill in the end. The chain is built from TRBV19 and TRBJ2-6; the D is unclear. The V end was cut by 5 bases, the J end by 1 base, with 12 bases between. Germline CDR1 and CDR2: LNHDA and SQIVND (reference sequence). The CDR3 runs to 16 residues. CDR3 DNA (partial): TGTGCCAGTAGTGCCTCGTCCCGGTCTGGGGCCAACGTC. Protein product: CASSASSRSGANV. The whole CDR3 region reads CASSASSRSGANVLTF.

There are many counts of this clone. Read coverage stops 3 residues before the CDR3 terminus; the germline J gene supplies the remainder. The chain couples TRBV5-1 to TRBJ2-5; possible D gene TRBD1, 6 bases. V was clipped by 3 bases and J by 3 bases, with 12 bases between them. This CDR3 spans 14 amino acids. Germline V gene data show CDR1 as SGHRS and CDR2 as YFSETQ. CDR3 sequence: CASSSVWTEETQYF. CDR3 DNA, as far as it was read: TGCGCCAGCAGCTCTGTTTGGACAGAAGAGACC.

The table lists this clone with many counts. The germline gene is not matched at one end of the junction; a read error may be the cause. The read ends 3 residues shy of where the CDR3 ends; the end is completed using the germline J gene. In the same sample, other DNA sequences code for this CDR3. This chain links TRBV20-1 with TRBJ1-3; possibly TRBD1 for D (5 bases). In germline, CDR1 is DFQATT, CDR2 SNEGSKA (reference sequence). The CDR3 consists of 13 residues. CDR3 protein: CSARGGVGNTIYF. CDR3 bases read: TGCAGTGCTAGGGGGGGAGTTGGAAACACA.

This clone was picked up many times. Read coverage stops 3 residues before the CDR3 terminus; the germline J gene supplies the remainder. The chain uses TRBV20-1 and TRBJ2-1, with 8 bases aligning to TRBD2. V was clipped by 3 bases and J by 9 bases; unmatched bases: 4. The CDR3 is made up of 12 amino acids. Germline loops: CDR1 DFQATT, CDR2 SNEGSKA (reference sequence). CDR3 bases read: TGCAGTGCTAGGGAGCGGGAGTTTGAG. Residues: CSAREREFE. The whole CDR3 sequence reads CSAREREFEQFF.